These T cell receptor beta chains were read from a single sample in a study of CD8 T cells in ankylosing spondylitis. MiXCR was run by TCRdb on the 5' RACE reads, yielding one entry per CDR3 protein. The sample yields over 700,000 distinct CDR3 sequences, around a fifth seen once. Sequenced material: blood, either unsorted or a sorted T cell fraction (not recorded which). The source is a male donor with ankylosing spondylitis. Each CDR3 is given with its conserved first and last residue. Size is stated for part of the rows, as once, few or many counts, or as a class when the clone is expanded.

few TRBV5-1 CASSLLASGNTGELFF
many TRBV11-2 CASSLSEWASGAYNEQFF
NA TRBV29-1 CSAGRAGVGETQYF
NA TRBV4-1 CASSQPRTGYYGYTF
NA TRBV27 CASSSDRGLEGYTF
few TRBV20-1 CSAPGQGARGYTF
NA TRBV6-5 CASSYVGKNTEAFF
many TRBV5-1 CASSPGQGIHEQYF
NA TRBV12-3/TRBV12-4 CASSLVGQGNHEQYF
NA TRBV20-1 CSAAGTGVLYNEQFF
few TRBV2 CASSGARGNSYNEQFF
few TRBV20-1 CGASEGTGIKLDTQYF
NA TRBV7-9 CASSLTGAQYF
few TRBV20-1 CSARSLTGFTEAFF
many TRBV28 CASSLWGYEQYF
few TRBV5-1 CASSLEAGHNEQFF
NA TRBV24-1 CATSDPGLSSYNEQFF
NA TRBV6-1 CASRADRGAYGYTF
NA TRBV12-3/TRBV12-4 CASSLNGPLVSNQPQHF
many TRBV7-8 CASSLQGAPNQPQHF
many TRBV12-3/TRBV12-4 CASSQYRDRGLEGYTF
few TRBV7-9 CASSLLQSGTLYGYTF
NA TRBV3-1 CASSQTGRTETQYF
few TRBV4-3 CASSQVAGEGNTIYF
few TRBV5-5 CASSLGLGHGTDTQYF
NA TRBV20-1 CSAPIAGVVETQYF